Listed below are T cell receptor beta chains from one sample, sequenced in a study of blood T cell repertoires in COVID-19. Sequencing was performed with immunoSEQ multiplex PCR; in TCRdb, only in-frame clones are kept and a portion is missing. The table includes about 100,000 clones, roughly 80% detected once. Sequenced sample: peripheral blood. The receptor source for this set is an older man with COVID-19, enrolled during active disease. Each CDR3 is given with its conserved first and last residue. The D gene is left open where the match is weak. For some rows the clone size is stated as once, few or many, or as a class when expanded; others skip it.

clone_size	v_call	d_call	j_call	cdr3_aa	cdr3_nt
.	TRBV11-2	.	TRBJ1-2	CASSLGDYGYTF	TGTGCCAGCAGCTTAGGCGACTATGGCTACACCTTC
.	TRBV6-8	TRBD2	TRBJ2-3	CASSYGTSGGARDTQYF	TGTGCCAGCAGTTACGGGACTAGCGGGGGGGCTAGAGATACGCAGTATTTT
.	TRBV4-1	TRBD1	TRBJ1-4	CASSQGKPTGFLWATNEKLFF	TGCGCCAGCAGCCAAGGGAAGCCGACAGGGTTCTTGTGGGCAACTAATGAAAAACTGTTTTTT
.	TRBV11-2	.	TRBJ1-2	CASSLEGVYGYTF	TGTGCCAGCAGCTTAGAAGGGGTCTATGGCTACACCTTC
.	TRBV6-5	.	TRBJ1-2	CASSPSVNGYGYTF	TGTGCCAGCAGTCCCTCAGTAAACGGGTATGGCTACACCTTC
.	TRBV7-9	TRBD2	TRBJ2-1	CASRTSGSDEQFF	TGTGCCAGCAGGACTAGCGGTTCTGATGAGCAGTTCTTC
.	TRBV3-1/TRBV3-2	.	TRBJ1-5	CASSQDSGGNQPQHF	TGTGCCAGCAGCCAAGATTCCGGAGGCAATCAGCCCCAGCATTTT
.	TRBV27	.	TRBJ2-7	CASSQNRFPYEQYF	TGTGCCAGCAGTCAAAACAGATTCCCCTACGAGCAGTACTTC
.	TRBV19	TRBD1	TRBJ1-1	CASSIGQGTEAFF	TGTGCCAGTAGTATCGGACAGGGGACTGAAGCTTTCTTT
.	TRBV30	.	TRBJ2-7	CAWSVLGEQYF	TGTGCCTGGAGTGTACTCGGCGAGCAGTACTTC
few	TRBV6-1	.	TRBJ1-6	CASSELGGFNSPLHF	TGTGCCAGCAGTGAATTGGGGGGATTTAATTCACCCCTCCACTTT
.	TRBV9	.	TRBJ2-1	CASSALQSSYNEQFF	TGTGCCAGCAGCGCCCTACAGAGCTCCTACAATGAGCAGTTCTTC
few	TRBV5-4	TRBD2	TRBJ2-3	CASSLDTSGRSTDTQYF	TGTGCCAGCAGCTTGGATACTAGCGGGAGGAGCACAGATACGCAGTATTTT
once	TRBV27	TRBD1	TRBJ1-5	CASRGEWGNQPQHF	TGTGCCTCCAGGGGGGAGTGGGGCAATCAGCCCCAGCATTTT
.	TRBV5-4	.	TRBJ2-3	CASSSGRPSTDTQYF	TGTGCCAGCAGCTCGGGAAGACCTAGCACAGATACGCAGTATTTT
.	TRBV29-1	.	TRBJ1-1	CSVEAYTEAFF	TGCAGCGTTGAAGCCTACACTGAAGCTTTCTTT
.	TRBV10-3	.	TRBJ2-2	CAINQQVNTGELFF	TGTGCCATCAACCAACAGGTTAACACCGGGGAGCTGTTTTTT
.	TRBV28	.	TRBJ2-1	CASGGYDEQFF	TGTGCCAGCGGAGGGTATGATGAGCAGTTCTTC
.	TRBV6-5	.	TRBJ2-2	CASAKGWGTTGELFF	TGTGCCAGCGCAAAGGGGTGGGGAACCACCGGGGAGCTGTTTTTT
once	TRBV30	TRBD1	TRBJ2-3	CAWSCKGARTDTQYF	TGTGCCTGGAGTTGTAAGGGGGCGCGCACAGATACGCAGTATTTT
.	TRBV30	TRBD1	TRBJ2-7	CAWNRGQTYEQYF	TGTGCCTGGAATCGGGGACAGACCTACGAGCAGTACTTC
once	TRBV27	TRBD1	TRBJ1-1	CASSRNGQGARGAFF	TGTGCCAGCAGTCGGAACGGACAGGGGGCGCGGGGAGCTTTCTTT
.	TRBV10-3	.	TRBJ2-3	CAISEGAGTDTQYF	TGTGCCATCAGTGAGGGGGCCGGGACAGATACGCAGTATTTT
.	TRBV6-5	TRBD1	TRBJ2-7	CASQGQGFYEQYF	TGTGCCAGCCAGGGACAGGGTTTCTACGAGCAGTACTTC
.	TRBV5-1	TRBD1	TRBJ1-4	CASTGQGAGEKLFF	TGCGCCAGCACCGGACAGGGGGCGGGGGAAAAACTGTTTTTT
.	TRBV5-1	TRBD1	TRBJ1-4	CASSPVVGQINEKLFF	TGCGCCAGCAGCCCGGTGGTGGGACAGATTAATGAAAAACTGTTTTTT
.	TRBV30	.	TRBJ1-1	CAWSVQSNTEAFF	TGTGCCTGGAGTGTACAGTCCAACACTGAAGCTTTCTTT
few	TRBV12-3/TRBV12-4	.	TRBJ2-1	CASTVTVNNEQFF	TGTGCCAGCACCGTGACAGTGAACAATGAGCAGTTCTTC
.	TRBV24-1	TRBD1	TRBJ1-4	CATSATQGGTGVEKLFF	TGTGCCACCAGTGCCACGCAGGGCGGGACAGGGGTTGAAAAACTGTTTTTT
once	TRBV9	.	TRBJ2-1	CASGREVSRNEQFF	TGTGCCAGCGGGAGAGAGGTTTCACGCAATGAGCAGTTCTTC
.	TRBV19	.	TRBJ2-4	CASIQGGIQYF	TGTGCCAGTATACAGGGCGGCATTCAGTACTTC
.	TRBV7-2	TRBD2	TRBJ2-5	CASSLSGGDETQYF	TGTGCCAGCAGCTTAAGCGGGGGGGACGAGACCCAGTACTTC
.	TRBV15	.	TRBJ2-1	CATSRVSGVAYNEQFF	TGTGCCACCAGCAGAGTCAGCGGAGTAGCCTACAATGAGCAGTTCTTC
few	TRBV9	.	TRBJ2-2	CASSVGGGGTTGELFF	TGTGCCAGCAGCGTAGGCGGGGGCGGGACCACCGGGGAGCTGTTTTTT
.	TRBV10-3	TRBD1	TRBJ2-7	CAISGNRGDYEQYF	TGTGCCATCAGTGGGAACAGGGGGGATTACGAGCAGTACTTC
few	TRBV7-9	TRBD1	TRBJ2-7	CASSLSYGTGSYEQYF	TGTGCCAGCAGCTTAAGCTACGGGACAGGCTCCTACGAGCAGTACTTC
few	TRBV7-9	.	TRBJ2-2	CASSLAVGTTGELFF	TGTGCCAGCAGCTTAGCGGTAGGGACTACCGGGGAGCTGTTTTTT
.	TRBV27	.	TRBJ1-5	CASSRGDGTLGYSNQPQHF	TGTGCCAGCAGCCGGGGGGACGGTACCCTAGGCTATAGCAATCAGCCCCAGCATTTT
.	TRBV3-1/TRBV3-2	.	TRBJ1-4	CASSQEREKLFF	TGTGCCAGCAGCCAAGAGCGTGAAAAACTGTTTTTT
.	TRBV6-5	.	TRBJ1-3	CASRDSSGNTIYF	TGTGCCAGCAGAGATAGCTCTGGAAACACCATATATTTT
.	TRBV7-2	.	TRBJ1-1	CASSLGQNTEAFF	TGTGCCAGCAGCTTAGGACAGAACACTGAAGCTTTCTTT
few	TRBV14	TRBD2	TRBJ2-1	CASSLHLRGGYNEQFF	TGTGCCAGCAGCCTCCACTTACGGGGGGGATACAATGAGCAGTTCTTC
.	TRBV6-5	TRBD1	TRBJ2-7	CASSPTGGEQYF	TGTGCCAGCAGTCCTACAGGGGGCGAGCAGTACTTC
.	TRBV4-1	TRBD2	TRBJ2-3	CASSQEPLAGTSTDTQYF	TGCGCCAGCAGCCAAGAGCCGCTAGCGGGGACAAGCACAGATACGCAGTATTTT
.	TRBV2	.	TRBJ2-2	CASTFERAPTGELFF	TGTGCCAGCACTTTCGAGCGGGCCCCCACCGGGGAGCTGTTTTTT
.	TRBV4-3	.	TRBJ1-2	CASSPGKWDYGYTF	TGCGCCAGCAGCCCAGGGAAGTGGGACTATGGCTACACCTTC
few	TRBV30	.	TRBJ2-3	CAWSQAGFGTQYF	TGTGCCTGGAGTCAAGCAGGGTTCGGTACGCAGTATTTT
.	TRBV19	TRBD2	TRBJ2-2	CASSKTSGRGLAGELFF	TGTGCCAGTAGTAAGACTAGCGGGAGGGGTCTGGCCGGGGAGCTGTTTTTT
.	TRBV19	.	TRBJ1-1	CASSMTANTEAFF	TGTGCCAGTAGTATGACAGCTAACACTGAAGCTTTCTTT
once	TRBV19	TRBD1	TRBJ2-7	CASSLSQGVLYEQYF	TGTGCCAGTAGTTTATCACAGGGGGTACTTTACGAGCAGTACTTC
few	TRBV2	TRBD1	TRBJ1-4	CASSAGTGAEKLFF	TGTGCCAGCAGCGCCGGGACAGGGGCGGAAAAACTGTTTTTT
few	TRBV7-2	.	TRBJ1-6	CASSLSQGSASPLHF	TGTGCCAGCAGCTTATCGCAGGGATCAGCTTCACCCCTCCACTTT
.	TRBV27	TRBD1	TRBJ1-6	CASSFRPPPGQGFNSPLHF	TGTGCCAGCAGTTTCCGCCCGCCTCCGGGACAGGGGTTTAATTCACCCCTCCACTTT
.	TRBV28	TRBD1	TRBJ1-3	CASDQNRGSSGNTIYF	TGTGCCAGCGACCAAAACAGGGGAAGCTCTGGAAACACCATATATTTT
.	TRBV11-2	.	TRBJ2-3	CASSLEGPPTDTQYF	TGTGCCAGCAGCTTGGAGGGTCCCCCCACAGATACGCAGTATTTT
few	TRBV28	.	TRBJ2-2	CASSFSRTGTGELFF	TGTGCCAGCAGTTTTTCTAGAACTGGCACCGGGGAGCTGTTTTTT
.	TRBV30	TRBD2	TRBJ2-3	CAWRLAGGGTQYF	TGTGCCTGGAGACTAGCGGGAGGGGGGACGCAGTATTTT
few	TRBV3-1/TRBV3-2	TRBD2	TRBJ2-5	CASSLWTSGGVGETQYF	TGTGCCAGCAGCCTTTGGACTAGCGGGGGGGTCGGAGAGACCCAGTACTTC
once	TRBV25-1	TRBD2	TRBJ2-5	CASCLAGRETQYF	TGTGCCAGTTGCCTAGCGGGAAGAGAGACCCAGTACTTC
.	TRBV6-1	.	TRBJ2-7	CASSEQVTYF	TGTGCCAGCAGTGAACAGGTTACGTACTTC